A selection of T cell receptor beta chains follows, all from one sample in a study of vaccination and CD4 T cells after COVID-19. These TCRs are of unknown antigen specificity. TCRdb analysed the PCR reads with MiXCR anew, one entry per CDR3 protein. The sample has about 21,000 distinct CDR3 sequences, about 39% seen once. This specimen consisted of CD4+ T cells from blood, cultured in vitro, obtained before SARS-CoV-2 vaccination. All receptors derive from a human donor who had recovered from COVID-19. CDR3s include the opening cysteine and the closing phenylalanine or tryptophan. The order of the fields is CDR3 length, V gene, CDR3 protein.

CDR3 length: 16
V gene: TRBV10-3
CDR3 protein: CAISDRGQVGLYEQYF

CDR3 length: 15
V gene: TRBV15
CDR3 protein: CATSRDRGTNEKLFF

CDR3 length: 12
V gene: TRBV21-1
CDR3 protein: CASSKERVQAFF

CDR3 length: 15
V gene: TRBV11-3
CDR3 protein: CASSPPGQGIDTQYF

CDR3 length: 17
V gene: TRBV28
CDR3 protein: CASSLGTGAVGTDTQYF

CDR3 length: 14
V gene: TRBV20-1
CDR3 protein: CSAPGTGVHYGYTF

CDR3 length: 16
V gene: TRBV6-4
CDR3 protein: CASSDFKDRGNTEAFF

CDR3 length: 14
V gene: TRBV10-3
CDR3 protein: CAIARGSGGNEQFF

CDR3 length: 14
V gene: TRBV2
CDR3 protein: CASSVPPHDNEQFF

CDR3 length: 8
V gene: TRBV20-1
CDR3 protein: CSASQAFF

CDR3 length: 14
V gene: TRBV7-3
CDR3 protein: CASSLLGVNTEAFF

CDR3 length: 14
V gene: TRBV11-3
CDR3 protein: CASSLGGSQETQYF

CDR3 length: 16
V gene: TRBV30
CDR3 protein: CAWTLGTGYYPETQYF

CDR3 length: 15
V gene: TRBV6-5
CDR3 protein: CASRYEANRAYGYTF

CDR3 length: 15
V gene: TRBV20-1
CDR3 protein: CSASDPAGGHGELFF

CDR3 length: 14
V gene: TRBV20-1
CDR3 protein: CSARGGADNYGYTF

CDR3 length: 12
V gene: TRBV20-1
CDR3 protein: CSARGGRTEAFF

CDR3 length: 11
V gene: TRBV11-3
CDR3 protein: CASSVEGVAFF

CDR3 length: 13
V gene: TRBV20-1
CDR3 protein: CSARYRQGTEAFF

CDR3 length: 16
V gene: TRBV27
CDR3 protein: CASSHRGGGGTGELFF

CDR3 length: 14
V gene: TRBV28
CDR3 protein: CARGWRVVTGELFF

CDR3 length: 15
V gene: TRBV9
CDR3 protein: CASSVDGGAPGTQYF

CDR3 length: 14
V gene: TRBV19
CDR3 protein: CASSIAPGSGGYTF

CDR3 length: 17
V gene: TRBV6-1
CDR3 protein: CASSPGWLDRSYNEQFF

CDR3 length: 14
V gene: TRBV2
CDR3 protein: CASSSDRAYDGYTF

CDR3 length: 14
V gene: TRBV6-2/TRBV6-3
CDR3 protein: CASAKGAIYQPQHF

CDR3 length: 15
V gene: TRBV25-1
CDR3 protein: CASREDREGAGELFF

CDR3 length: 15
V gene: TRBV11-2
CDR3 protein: CASSSYRAGNTEAFF

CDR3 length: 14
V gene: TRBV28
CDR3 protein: CASTRVTPGGGYTF

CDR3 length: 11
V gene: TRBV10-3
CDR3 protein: CAITLWDTQYF

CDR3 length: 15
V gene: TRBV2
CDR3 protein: CAGSDVTGGVQPQHF

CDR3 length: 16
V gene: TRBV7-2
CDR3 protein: CASSPGSGSAYNEQFF

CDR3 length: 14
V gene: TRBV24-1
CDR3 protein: CATSVGTGNTEAFF

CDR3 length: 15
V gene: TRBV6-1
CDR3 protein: CASSPPRGIRTEAFF

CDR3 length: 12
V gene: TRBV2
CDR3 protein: CASSEAQETQYF

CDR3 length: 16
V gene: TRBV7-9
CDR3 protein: CASSLGTGADTDTQYF

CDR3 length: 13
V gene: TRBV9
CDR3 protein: CASSVLENTEAFF

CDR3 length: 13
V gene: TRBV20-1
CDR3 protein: CSASLDKNYEQYF

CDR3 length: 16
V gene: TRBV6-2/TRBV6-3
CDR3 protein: CASSWTPDAIQETQYF

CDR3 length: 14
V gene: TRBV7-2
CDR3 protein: CASSLSGSPGEQYF

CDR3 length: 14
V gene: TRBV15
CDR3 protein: CATSTRMTGQGYTF

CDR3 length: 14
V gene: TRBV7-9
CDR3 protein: CASSPAGRAGGYTF

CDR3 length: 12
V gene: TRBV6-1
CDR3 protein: CASRTSGYEQYF

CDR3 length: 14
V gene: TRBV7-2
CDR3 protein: CASSYSPPIGEQFF

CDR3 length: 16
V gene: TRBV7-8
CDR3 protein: CASSLGTGRASVRQFF

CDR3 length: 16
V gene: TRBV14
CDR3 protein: CASSQDSRHSSYEQYF

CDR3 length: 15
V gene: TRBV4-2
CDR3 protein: CASSQDIGGGNIQYF

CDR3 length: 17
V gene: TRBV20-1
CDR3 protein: CSARDYRLAGGGYEQYF

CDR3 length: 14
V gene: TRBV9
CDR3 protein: CASSPGQGDQPQHF

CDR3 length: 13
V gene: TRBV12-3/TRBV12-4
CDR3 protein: CASSRRDYQPQHF

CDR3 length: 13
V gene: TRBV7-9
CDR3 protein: CASSLGLKTEAFF

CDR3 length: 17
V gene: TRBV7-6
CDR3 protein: CASMRKPGGANTGELFF

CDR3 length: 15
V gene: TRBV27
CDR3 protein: CASRSLGQGWSPLHF

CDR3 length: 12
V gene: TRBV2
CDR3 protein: CASSTRGDEQYF